This note documents a single TCR beta chain sequence. This may stem from a read error, because a much larger clone lies one nucleotide away. This is likely a read error, given that the CDR3 carries no conserved phenylalanine or tryptophan at its end. This entry comes from a study of T cells in Graves' hyperthyroidism and ophthalmopathy. Amplification of TCR beta CDR3 regions was performed using RNA transcripts as template. In the first-round RT-PCR of the TCR CDR3, the HTBI primer set was used. TCRdb processed the multiplex PCR reads anew with MiXCR; each CDR3 protein has one entry. In the table there are 620,000 or so distinct CDR3 sequences, more than 14% of which are singletons. Germline loops: CDR1 DFQATT, CDR2 SNEGSKA (reference sequence). Losses at the gene ends were 2 bases for V and 4 bases for J; bases not matched to a gene: 5. The CDR3 loop spans 15 amino acids.

J is TRBJ2-1 and V is TRBV20-1, with 10 bases aligning to TRBD2. Sequencing input: blood. The sequence was obtained from a woman aged 45-65 years with Graves' ophthalmopathy. CDR3 amino acids: CSARKPSGRYNEQFL. In DNA form, the CDR3 reads TGCAGTGCTAGAAAGCCTAGCGGGAGATACAATGAGCAGTTCCTC.